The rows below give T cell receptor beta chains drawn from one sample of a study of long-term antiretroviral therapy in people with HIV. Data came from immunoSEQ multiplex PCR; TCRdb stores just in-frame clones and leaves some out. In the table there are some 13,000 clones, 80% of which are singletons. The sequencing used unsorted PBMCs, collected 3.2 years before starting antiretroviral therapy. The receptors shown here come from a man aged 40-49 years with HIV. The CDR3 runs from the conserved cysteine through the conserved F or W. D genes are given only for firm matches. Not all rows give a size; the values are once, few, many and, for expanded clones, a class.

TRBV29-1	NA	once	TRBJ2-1	CSVSSSYNEQFF	TGCAGCGTTAGCAGCTCCTACAATGAGCAGTTCTTC
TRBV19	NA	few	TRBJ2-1	CASSLQGPGWNEQFF	TGTGCCAGTAGTTTACAGGGTCCAGGATGGAATGAGCAGTTCTTC
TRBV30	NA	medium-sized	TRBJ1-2	CACYVLSGQSEVYGYTF	TGTGCCTGCTATGTTCTTAGCGGACAGAGCGAGGTGTATGGCTACACCTTC
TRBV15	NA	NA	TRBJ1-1	CATSRPGTEAFF	TGTGCCACCAGCAGACCGGGCACTGAAGCTTTCTTT
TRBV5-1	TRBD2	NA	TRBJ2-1	CASSSIPGLAGGQVEQFF	TGCGCCAGCAGCTCGATACCGGGACTAGCGGGGGGGCAGGTTGAGCAGTTCTTC
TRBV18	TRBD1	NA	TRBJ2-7	CASSPSGQGASEQYF	TGTGCCAGCTCACCATCGGGACAGGGGGCGTCCGAGCAGTACTTC
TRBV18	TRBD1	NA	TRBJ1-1	CASSLDRDTEAFF	TGTGCCAGCTCATTGGACAGGGACACTGAAGCTTTCTTT
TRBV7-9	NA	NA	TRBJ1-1	CASSPGENTEAFF	TGTGCCAGCAGTCCGGGGGAGAACACTGAAGCTTTCTTT
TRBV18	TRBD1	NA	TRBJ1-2	CASRPTGLSFGYGYTF	TGTGCCAGCCGGCCGACAGGGCTCAGTTTTGGCTATGGCTACACCTTC
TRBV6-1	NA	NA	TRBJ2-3	CAVRGYTDTQYF	TGTGCCGTTAGAGGGTACACAGATACGCAGTATTTT
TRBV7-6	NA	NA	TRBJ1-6	CASSLGAGGGTASDPLHF	TGTGCCAGCAGCTTAGGGGCAGGAGGCGGGACCGCATCCGATCCCCTCCACTTT
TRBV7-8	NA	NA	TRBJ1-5	CASSPNTGSNQPQHF	TGTGCCAGCAGCCCCAATACAGGTAGCAATCAGCCCCAGCATTTT
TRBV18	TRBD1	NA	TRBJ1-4	CASSQTGASEKLFF	TGTGCCAGCTCACAAACAGGGGCCAGTGAAAAACTGTTTTTT
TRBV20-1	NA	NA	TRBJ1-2	CSARDLGYTF	TGCAGTGCTAGAGATCTTGGCTACACCTTC
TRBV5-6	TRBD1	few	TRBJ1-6	CASSLDGRGLANSPLHF	TGTGCCAGCAGCTTGGATGGGAGGGGGCTGGCAAATTCACCCCTCCACTTT
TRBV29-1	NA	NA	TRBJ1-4	CSFGQLNRLGREKLFF	TGCAGCTTTGGACAACTTAATAGGCTGGGCCGGGAAAAACTGTTTTTT
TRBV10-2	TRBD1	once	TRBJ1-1	CASTRTGPGGTEAFF	TGCGCCAGCACCCGGACAGGGCCAGGAGGCACTGAAGCTTTCTTT
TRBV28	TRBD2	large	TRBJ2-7	CASSFDTSGASYEQYF	TGTGCCAGCAGTTTCGATACTAGCGGGGCCTCCTACGAGCAGTACTTC
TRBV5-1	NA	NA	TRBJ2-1	CASSSSGGMYNEQFF	TGCGCCAGCTCCAGCAGTGGGGGGATGTACAATGAGCAGTTCTTC
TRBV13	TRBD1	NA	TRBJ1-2	CASSLGQGGRGYTF	TGTGCCAGCAGCTTGGGACAGGGGGGCCGCGGCTACACCTTC
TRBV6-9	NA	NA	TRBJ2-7	CASSYYLWDYEQYF	TGTGCCAGCAGTTACTACTTGTGGGACTACGAGCAGTACTTC
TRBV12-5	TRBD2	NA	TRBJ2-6	CASGPRVLAGGTSGANVLTF	TGTGCTAGTGGTCCCCGGGTCCTAGCGGGGGGCACCTCCGGGGCCAACGTCCTGACTTTC
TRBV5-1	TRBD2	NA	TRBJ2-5	CASSLTSGQETQYF	TGCGCCAGCAGCTTGACTAGCGGGCAAGAGACCCAGTACTTC
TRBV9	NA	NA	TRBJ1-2	CASSPDRQSYGYTF	TGTGCCAGCAGCCCCGACAGACAGAGCTATGGCTACACCTTC
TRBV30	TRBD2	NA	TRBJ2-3	CAWSVRGTSGDSTDTQYF	TGTGCCTGGAGTGTACGGGGGACTAGCGGGGATAGCACAGATACGCAGTATTTT
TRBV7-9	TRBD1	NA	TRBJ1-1	CASSSQGGTEAFF	TGTGCCAGCAGCTCCCAGGGGGGAACTGAAGCTTTCTTT
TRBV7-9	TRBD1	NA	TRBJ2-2	CASSFGTGRNTGELFF	TGTGCCAGCAGCTTTGGGACAGGGAGGAACACCGGGGAGCTGTTTTTT
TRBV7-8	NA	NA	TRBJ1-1	CASSLGATEAFF	TGTGCCAGCAGCTTAGGGGCGACTGAAGCTTTCTTT
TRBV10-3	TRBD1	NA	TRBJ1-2	CAISEGTGGGYGYTF	TGTGCCATCAGTGAGGGGACAGGGGGCGGCTATGGCTACACCTTC
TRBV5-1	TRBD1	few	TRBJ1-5	CASSLGGGEGQPQHF	TGCGCCAGCAGCTTGGGAGGGGGCGAGGGTCAGCCCCAGCATTTT
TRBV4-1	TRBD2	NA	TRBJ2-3	CASSQDRGLVSTDTQYF	TGCGCCAGCAGCCAAGATCGGGGACTAGTGAGCACAGATACGCAGTATTTT
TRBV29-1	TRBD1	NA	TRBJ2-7	CSVEALGQGVYEQYF	TGCAGCGTTGAAGCTCTAGGACAGGGAGTATACGAGCAGTACTTC
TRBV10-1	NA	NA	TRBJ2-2	CASSETQGGTGELFF	TGCGCCAGCAGTGAGACCCAGGGTGGGACCGGGGAGCTGTTTTTT
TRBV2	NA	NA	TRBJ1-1	CASSVASDTEAFF	TGTGCCAGCAGTGTAGCTAGCGACACTGAAGCTTTCTTT
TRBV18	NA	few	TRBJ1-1	CASSPGQNTEAFF	TGTGCCAGCTCACCAGGGCAGAACACTGAAGCTTTCTTT
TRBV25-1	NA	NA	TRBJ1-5	CARQRPFNQPQHF	TGTGCCCGGCAGCGGCCTTTCAATCAGCCCCAGCATTTT
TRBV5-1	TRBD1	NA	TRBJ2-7	CASSFGQGAGEQYF	TGCGCCAGCAGCTTTGGGCAGGGGGCGGGAGAGCAGTACTTC
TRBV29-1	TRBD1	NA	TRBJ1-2	CSVDRDSYGYTF	TGCAGCGTTGACCGGGACAGCTATGGCTACACCTTC
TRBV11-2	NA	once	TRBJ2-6	CASSLDWATKTYSGANVLTF	TGTGCCAGCAGCTTAGATTGGGCCACTAAGACCTACTCTGGGGCCAACGTCCTGACTTTC
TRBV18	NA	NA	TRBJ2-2	CASSRQNTGELFF	TGTGCCAGCTCACGACAGAACACCGGGGAGCTGTTTTTT
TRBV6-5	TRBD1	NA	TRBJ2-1	CASRMDREQFF	TGTGCCAGCAGAATGGACAGGGAGCAGTTCTTC
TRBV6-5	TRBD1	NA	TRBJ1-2	CASSKGDRSYGYTF	TGTGCCAGCAGTAAGGGGGACAGGAGCTATGGCTACACCTTC
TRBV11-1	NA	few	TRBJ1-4	CASRGQGGNEKLFF	TGTGCCAGCAGGGGGCAGGGCGGTAATGAAAAACTGTTTTTT
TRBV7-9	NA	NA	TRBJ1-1	CASSLIRPRSFEAFF	TGTGCCAGCAGCTTAATTCGGCCCAGGAGTTTTGAAGCTTTCTTT
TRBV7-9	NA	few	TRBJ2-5	CASSPPLDLGKETQYF	TGTGCCAGCTCCCCTCCCCTGGATTTGGGGAAAGAGACCCAGTACTTC
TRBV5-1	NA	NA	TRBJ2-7	CASRGVSYEQYF	TGCGCCAGCAGGGGGGTCTCCTACGAGCAGTACTTC
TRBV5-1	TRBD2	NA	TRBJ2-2	CASSLALAGSNTGELFF	TGCGCCAGCAGCTTGGCACTAGCGGGGTCGAACACCGGGGAGCTGTTTTTT
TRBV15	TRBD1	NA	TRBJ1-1	CATSRGANPGQDTEAFF	TGTGCCACCAGCAGAGGGGCCAATCCGGGACAGGACACTGAAGCTTTCTTT
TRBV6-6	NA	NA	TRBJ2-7	CASSYVESSYEQYF	TGTGCCAGCAGTTACGTGGAGAGCTCCTACGAGCAGTACTTC
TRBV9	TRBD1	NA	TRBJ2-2	CASSVVLSGQRTGELFF	TGTGCCAGCAGCGTAGTATTATCGGGACAGCGGACCGGGGAGCTGTTTTTT
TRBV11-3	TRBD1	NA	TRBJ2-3	CASSRTGEQTDTQYF	TGTGCCAGCAGCCGTACAGGGGAGCAGACAGATACGCAGTATTTT
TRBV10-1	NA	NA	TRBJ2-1	CASSESGRYEQFF	TGCGCCAGCAGTGAGTCTGGGCGCTATGAGCAGTTCTTC
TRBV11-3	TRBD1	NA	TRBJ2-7	CASSLGGTGRSEQYF	TGTGCCAGCAGCTTAGGGGGGACAGGGCGAAGCGAGCAGTACTTC
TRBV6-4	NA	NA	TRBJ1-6	CASSVGGNSPLHF	TGTGCCAGCAGTGTAGGCGGAAATTCACCCCTCCACTTT
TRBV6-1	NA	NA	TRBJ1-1	CASSEQTGTAAFF	TGTGCCAGCAGTGAACAAACAGGGACTGCAGCTTTCTTT
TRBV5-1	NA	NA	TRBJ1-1	CASSLEDTEAFF	TGCGCCAGCAGCTTAGAGGACACTGAAGCTTTCTTT
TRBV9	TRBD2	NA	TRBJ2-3	CASSLTSGGFSTQYF	TGTGCCAGCAGCTTGACTAGCGGGGGGTTTAGTACGCAGTATTTT
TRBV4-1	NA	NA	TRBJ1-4	CASSPGRGTNEKLFF	TGCGCCAGCAGCCCTGGGAGGGGAACTAATGAAAAACTGTTTTTT
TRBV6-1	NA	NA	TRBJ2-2	CASSEALVGELFF	TGTGCCAGCAGTGAAGCCCTCGTCGGGGAGCTGTTTTTT